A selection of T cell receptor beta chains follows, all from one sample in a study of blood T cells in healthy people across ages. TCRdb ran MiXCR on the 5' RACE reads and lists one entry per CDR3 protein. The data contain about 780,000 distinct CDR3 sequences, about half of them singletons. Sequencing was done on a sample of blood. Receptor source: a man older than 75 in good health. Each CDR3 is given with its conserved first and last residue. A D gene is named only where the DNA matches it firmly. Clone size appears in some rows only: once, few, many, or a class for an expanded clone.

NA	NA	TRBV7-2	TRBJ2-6	CASSAVGKEYSGANVLTF	TGTGCCAGCAGCGCCGTTGGAAAAGAGTACTCTGGGGCCAACGTCCTGACTTTC
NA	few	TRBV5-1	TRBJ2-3	CASSFGGRSTDTQYF	TGCGCCAGCAGCTTCGGGGGCAGGAGCACAGATACGCAGTATTTT
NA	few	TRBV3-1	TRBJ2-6	CASSQVRGSGANVLTF	TGTGCCAGCAGCCAAGTTCGGGGCTCTGGGGCCAACGTCCTGACTTTC
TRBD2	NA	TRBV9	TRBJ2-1	CASSPGGGGNREQFF	TGTGCCAGCAGCCCCGGGGGGGGCGGGAATCGTGAGCAGTTCTTC
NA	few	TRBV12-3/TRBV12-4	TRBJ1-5	CASSLSQPDQPQHF	TGTGCCAGCAGTTTGTCGCAGCCGGATCAGCCCCAGCATTTT
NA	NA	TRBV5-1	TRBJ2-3	CASSLDISTDTQYF	TGCGCCAGCAGCTTGGACATAAGCACAGATACGCAGTATTTT
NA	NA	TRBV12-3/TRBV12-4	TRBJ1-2	CASTHLQGIYGYTF	TGTGCCAGCACCCACTTACAGGGAATCTATGGCTACACCTTC
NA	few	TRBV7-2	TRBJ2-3	CASSPALLGGTDTQYF	TGTGCCAGCAGCCCAGCTCTTTTAGGGGGCACAGATACGCAGTATTTT
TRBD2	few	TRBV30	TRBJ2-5	CASLSPGLSGTQYF	TGTGCCTCCCTCTCGCCGGGACTATCTGGGACCCAGTACTTC
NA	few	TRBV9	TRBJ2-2	CASSVRVTGAYTGELFF	TGTGCCAGCAGCGTGAGGGTCACTGGGGCGTACACCGGGGAGCTGTTTTTT
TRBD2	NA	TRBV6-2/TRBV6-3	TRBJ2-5	CASTEWGSGGYNEQYF	TGTGCCAGCACGGAGTGGGGTAGCGGGGGCTACAATGAGCAGTACTTC
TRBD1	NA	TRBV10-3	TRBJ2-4	CAISVDRGHIQYF	TGTGCCATCAGTGTGGACAGGGGGCACATTCAGTACTTC
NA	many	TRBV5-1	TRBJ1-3	CASSFRGGPPGNTIYF	TGCGCCAGCAGCTTTCGTGGGGGGCCGCCTGGAAACACCATATATTTT
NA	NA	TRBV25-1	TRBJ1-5	CASSDHEGPEPEPQHF	TGTGCCAGCAGTGACCACGAGGGCCCGGAACCGGAGCCCCAGCATTTT
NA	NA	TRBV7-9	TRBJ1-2	CASSLGGQNIGYTF	TGTGCCAGCAGCTTAGGCGGACAGAATATTGGCTACACCTTC
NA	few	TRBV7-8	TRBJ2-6	CASSRPISGANVLTF	TGTGCCAGCAGCCGACCGATCTCTGGGGCCAACGTCCTGACTTTC
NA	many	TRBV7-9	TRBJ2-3	CANGSHLTDTQYF	TGTGCCAACGGCTCCCACTTAACAGATACGCAGTATTTT
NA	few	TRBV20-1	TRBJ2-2	CSARGLAGELFF	TGCAGTGCTAGAGGATTGGCCGGGGAGCTGTTTTTT
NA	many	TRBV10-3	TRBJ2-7	CAISASSLAGNEQYF	TGTGCCATCAGTGCATCGTCTCTAGCCGGGAACGAGCAGTACTTC
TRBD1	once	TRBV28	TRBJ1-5	CASSLRGQGFQPQHF	TGTGCCAGCAGTTTAAGGGGACAGGGGTTTCAGCCCCAGCATTTT
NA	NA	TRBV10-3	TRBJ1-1	CAISERAEGTEAFF	TGTGCCATCAGTGAGCGGGCCGAAGGCACTGAAGCTTTCTTT
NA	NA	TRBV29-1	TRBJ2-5	CSVEDTGRVDRETQYF	TGCAGCGTTGAAGACACGGGCAGGGTAGATCGAGAGACCCAGTACTTC
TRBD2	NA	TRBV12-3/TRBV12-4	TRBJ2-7	CASSFSTSGRQYEQYF	TGTGCCAGCAGTTTCTCGACTAGCGGGAGGCAATACGAGCAGTACTTC
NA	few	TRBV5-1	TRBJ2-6	CASSSLTGANVLTF	TGCGCCAGCAGCTCCTTAACTGGGGCCAACGTCCTGACTTTC
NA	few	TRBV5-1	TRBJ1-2	CASSLNGVNYGYTF	TGCGCCAGCAGCTTGAACGGAGTTAACTATGGCTACACCTTC
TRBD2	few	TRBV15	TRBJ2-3	CATSLAGGPTDTQYF	TGTGCCACCAGCCTAGCGGGAGGGCCCACAGATACGCAGTATTTT
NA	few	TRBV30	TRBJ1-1	CAWSGPRNTEAFF	TGTGCCTGGAGTGGCCCTAGGAACACTGAAGCTTTCTTT
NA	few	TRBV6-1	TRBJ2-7	CASSESPGRYEEQYF	TGTGCCAGCAGTGAATCCCCAGGGAGATACGAAGAGCAGTACTTC
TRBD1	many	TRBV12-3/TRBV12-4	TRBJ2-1	CASSSGQGGYNEQFF	TGTGCCAGCAGTTCCGGACAGGGGGGCTACAATGAGCAGTTCTTC
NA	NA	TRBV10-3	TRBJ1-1	CASLKGQNTEAFF	TGTGCCAGCCTAAAAGGACAGAACACTGAAGCTTTCTTT
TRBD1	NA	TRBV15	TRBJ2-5	CATSRGTGGLETQYF	TGTGCCACCAGCAGAGGGACAGGGGGCTTAGAGACCCAGTACTTC
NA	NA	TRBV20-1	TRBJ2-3	CSARGLPSTDTQYF	TGCAGTGCTAGAGGGCTACCAAGCACAGATACGCAGTATTTT
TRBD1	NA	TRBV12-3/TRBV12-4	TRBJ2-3	CASTLGGTGFTDTQYF	TGTGCCAGCACCCTGGGTGGGACAGGGTTCACAGATACGCAGTATTTT
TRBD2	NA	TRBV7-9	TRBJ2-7	CASSLPGLDRSSYEQYF	TGTGCCAGCAGCTTACCTGGACTAGACCGCTCCTCCTACGAGCAGTACTTC
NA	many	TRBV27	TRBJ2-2	CASSLEPNTGELFF	TGTGCCAGCAGTTTGGAACCTAACACCGGGGAGCTGTTTTTT
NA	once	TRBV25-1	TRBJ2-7	CASQYYYEQYF	TGTGCCAGCCAATACTACTACGAGCAGTACTTC
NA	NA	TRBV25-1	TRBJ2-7	CASTGFDEQYF	TGTGCCAGCACCGGGTTCGACGAGCAGTACTTC
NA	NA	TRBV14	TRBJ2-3	CASSWSRVTFSTDTQYF	TGTGCCAGCAGTTGGTCCCGGGTCACTTTTAGCACAGATACGCAGTATTTT
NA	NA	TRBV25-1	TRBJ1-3	CASSVPTGFGEGNTIYF	TGTGCCAGCAGCGTCCCAACAGGGTTCGGAGAAGGAAACACCATATATTTT
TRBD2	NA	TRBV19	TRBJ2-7	CASSVSSGRSEQYF	TGTGCCAGTAGTGTTTCTAGCGGGAGGAGCGAGCAGTACTTC
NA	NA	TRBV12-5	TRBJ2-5	CASGVGKQETQYF	TGTGCTAGTGGTGTGGGGAAACAAGAGACCCAGTACTTC
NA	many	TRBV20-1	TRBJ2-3	CSARRAGTSTDTQYF	TGCAGTGCTAGGAGGGCGGGAACTAGCACAGATACGCAGTATTTT
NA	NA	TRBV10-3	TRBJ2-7	CAISESGTASYEQYF	TGTGCCATCAGTGAGTCGGGGACCGCGTCCTACGAGCAGTACTTC
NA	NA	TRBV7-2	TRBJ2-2	CASSLTPAGSIGELFF	TGTGCCAGCAGCTTAACCCCGGCAGGGAGTATCGGGGAGCTGTTTTTT
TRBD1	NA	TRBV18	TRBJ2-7	CASSLRQGDEQYF	TGTGCCAGCTCACTTCGACAGGGGGACGAGCAGTACTTC
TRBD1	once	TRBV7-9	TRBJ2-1	CASSLGGTGETNEQFF	TGTGCCAGCAGCTTAGGTGGGACAGGGGAAACTAATGAGCAGTTCTTC
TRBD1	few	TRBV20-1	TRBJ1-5	CSAAGQVNQPQHF	TGCAGTGCCGCGGGACAGGTGAATCAGCCCCAGCATTTT
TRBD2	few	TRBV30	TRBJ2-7	CAWRLAGGHYEQYF	TGTGCCTGGAGACTAGCGGGAGGACATTACGAGCAGTACTTC
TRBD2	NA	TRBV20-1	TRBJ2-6	CSAWGGFGSGSPGANVLTF	TGCAGTGCCTGGGGAGGGTTTGGCAGCGGGAGTCCTGGGGCCAACGTCCTGACTTTC
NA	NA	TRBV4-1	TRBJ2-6	CASSQDWLDQGSYSGANVPTF	TGCGCCAGCAGCCAAGATTGGTTAGATCAGGGATCCTACTCTGGGGCCAACGTCCCGACTTTC
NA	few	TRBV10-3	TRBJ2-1	CAIRTGSQREIDNEQFF	TGTGCCATCAGGACAGGGTCCCAGCGGGAGATCGACAATGAGCAGTTCTTC
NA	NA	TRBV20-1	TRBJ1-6	CSAREPNNSPLHF	TGCAGTGCTAGAGAGCCGAATAATTCACCCCTCCACTTT
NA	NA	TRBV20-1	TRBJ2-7	CSARATSREQYF	TGCAGTGCTAGAGCCACCAGCCGCGAGCAGTACTTC
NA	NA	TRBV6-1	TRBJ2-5	CASRGGSTAPREETQYF	TGTGCCAGCAGAGGGGGATCCACAGCCCCCCGGGAGGAGACCCAGTACTTC
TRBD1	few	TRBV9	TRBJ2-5	CASSATGAPETQYF	TGTGCCAGCAGCGCGACAGGGGCGCCGGAGACCCAGTACTTC